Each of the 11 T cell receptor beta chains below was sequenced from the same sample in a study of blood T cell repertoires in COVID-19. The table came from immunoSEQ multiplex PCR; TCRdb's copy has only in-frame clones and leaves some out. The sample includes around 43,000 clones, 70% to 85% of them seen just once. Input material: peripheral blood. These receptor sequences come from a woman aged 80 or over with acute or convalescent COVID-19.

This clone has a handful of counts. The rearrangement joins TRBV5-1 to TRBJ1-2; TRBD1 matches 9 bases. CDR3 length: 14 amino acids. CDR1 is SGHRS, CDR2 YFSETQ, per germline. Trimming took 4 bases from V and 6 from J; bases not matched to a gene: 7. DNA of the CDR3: TGCGCCAGCAGCCCCGGGACAGGGAGGGATGGCTACACCTTC. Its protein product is CASSPGTGRDGYTF. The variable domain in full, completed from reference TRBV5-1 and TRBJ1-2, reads KAGVTQTPRYLIKTRGQQVTLSCSPISGHRSVSWYQQTPGQGLQFLFEYFSETQRNKGNFPGRFSGRQFSNSRSEMNVSTLELGDSALYLCASSPGTGRDGYTFGSGTRLTVV.

The CDR3 DNA sequence: TGTGCCAGCAGCTTGCGAGCGGGCACCAATGAGCAGTTCTTC. Translation: CASSLRAGTNEQFF. The chain has TRBV5-8 and TRBJ2-1; weak D call: TRBD2 (6 bases). This CDR3 is built from 14 residues. CDR1 SGHTS and CDR2 YDEGEE come from the germline V gene. The germline V and J ends were trimmed by 1 base and 6 bases, with 11 bases remaining between them.

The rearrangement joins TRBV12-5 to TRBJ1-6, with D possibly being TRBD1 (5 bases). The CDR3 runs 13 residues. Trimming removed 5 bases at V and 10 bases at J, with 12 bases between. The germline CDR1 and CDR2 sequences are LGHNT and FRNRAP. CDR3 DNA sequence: TGTGCTAGTGGTCCCGGGGGATCCTCACCCCTCCACTTT. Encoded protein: CASGPGGSSPLHF.

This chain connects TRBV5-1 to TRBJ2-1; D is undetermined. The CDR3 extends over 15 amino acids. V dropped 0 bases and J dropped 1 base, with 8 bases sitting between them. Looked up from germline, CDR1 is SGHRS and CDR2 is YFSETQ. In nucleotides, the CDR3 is TGCGCCAGCAGCTTGGGACTGGAGTCCTACAATGAGCAGTTCTTC. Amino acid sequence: CASSLGLESYNEQFF.

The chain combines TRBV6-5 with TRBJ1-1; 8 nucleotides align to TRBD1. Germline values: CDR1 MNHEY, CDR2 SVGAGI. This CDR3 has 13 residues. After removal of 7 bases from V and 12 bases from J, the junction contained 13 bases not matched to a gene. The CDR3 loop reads CASTGGPGQGSFF. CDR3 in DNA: TGTGCCAGCACTGGGGGCCCCGGACAGGGATCTTTCTTT.

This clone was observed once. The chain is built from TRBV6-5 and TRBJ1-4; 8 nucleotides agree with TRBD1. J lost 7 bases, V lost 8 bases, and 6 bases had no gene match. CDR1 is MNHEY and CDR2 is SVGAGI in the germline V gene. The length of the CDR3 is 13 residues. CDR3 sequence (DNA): TGTGCCAGCCGCCCCAGGGGGCGTGAAAAACTGTTTTTT. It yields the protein CASRPRGREKLFF.

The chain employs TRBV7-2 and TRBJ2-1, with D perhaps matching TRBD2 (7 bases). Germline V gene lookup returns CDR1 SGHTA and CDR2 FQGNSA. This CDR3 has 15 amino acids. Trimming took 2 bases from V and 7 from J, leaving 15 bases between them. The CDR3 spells CASSLWTRGGNEQFF. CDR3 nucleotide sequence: TGTGCCAGCAGCTTATGGACAAGGGGGGGGAATGAGCAGTTCTTC. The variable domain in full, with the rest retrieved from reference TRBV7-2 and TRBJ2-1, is GAGVSQSPSNKVTEKGKDVELRCDPISGHTALYWYRQSLGQGLEFLIYFQGNSAPDKSGLPSDRFSAERTGGSVSTLTIQRTQQEDSAVYLCASSLWTRGGNEQFFGPGTRLTVL.

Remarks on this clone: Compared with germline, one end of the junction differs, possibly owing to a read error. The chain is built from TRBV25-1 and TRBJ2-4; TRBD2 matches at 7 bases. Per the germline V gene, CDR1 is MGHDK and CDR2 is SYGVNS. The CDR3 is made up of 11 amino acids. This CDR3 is CASSDGGGRVF. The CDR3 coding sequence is TGTGCCAGCAGTGATGGAGGAGGGAGGGTCTTC.

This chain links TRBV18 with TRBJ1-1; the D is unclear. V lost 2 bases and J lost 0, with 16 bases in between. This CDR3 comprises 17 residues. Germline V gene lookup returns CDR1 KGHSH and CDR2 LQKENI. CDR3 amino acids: CASSPMVSLGMNTEAFF. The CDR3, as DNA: TGTGCCAGCTCACCAATGGTATCTCTAGGAATGAACACTGAAGCTTTCTTT. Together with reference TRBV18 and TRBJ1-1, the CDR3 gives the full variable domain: NAGVMQNPRHLVRRRGQEARLRCSPMKGHSHVYWYRQLPEEGLKFMVYLQKENIIDESGMPKERFSAEFPKEGPSILRIQQVVRGDSAAYFCASSPMVSLGMNTEAFFGQGTRLTVV.

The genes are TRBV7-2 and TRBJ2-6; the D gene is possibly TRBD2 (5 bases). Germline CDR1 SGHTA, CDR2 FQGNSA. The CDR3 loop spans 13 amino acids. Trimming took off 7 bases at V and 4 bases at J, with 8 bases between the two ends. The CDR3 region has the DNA TGTGCCAGCAAGCAGCGGGGGGCCAACGTCCTGACTTTC. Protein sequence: CASKQRGANVLTF. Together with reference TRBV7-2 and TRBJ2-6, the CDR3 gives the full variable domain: GAGVSQSPSNKVTEKGKDVELRCDPISGHTALYWYRQSLGQGLEFLIYFQGNSAPDKSGLPSDRFSAERTGGSVSTLTIQRTQQEDSAVYLCASKQRGANVLTFGAGSRLTVL.

CDR3 DNA: TGTGCCAGTGGTGTTAGCGCGGAGGGGACCCAGTACTTC. Amino acid sequence: CASGVSAEGTQYF. The chain uses TRBV19 and TRBJ2-5, with a possible D match to TRBD2 (6 bases). Looked up from germline, CDR1 is LNHDA and CDR2 is SQIVND (reference sequence). V lost 8 bases, J lost 7 bases, and 17 bases lay in between. This CDR3 is built from 13 residues.